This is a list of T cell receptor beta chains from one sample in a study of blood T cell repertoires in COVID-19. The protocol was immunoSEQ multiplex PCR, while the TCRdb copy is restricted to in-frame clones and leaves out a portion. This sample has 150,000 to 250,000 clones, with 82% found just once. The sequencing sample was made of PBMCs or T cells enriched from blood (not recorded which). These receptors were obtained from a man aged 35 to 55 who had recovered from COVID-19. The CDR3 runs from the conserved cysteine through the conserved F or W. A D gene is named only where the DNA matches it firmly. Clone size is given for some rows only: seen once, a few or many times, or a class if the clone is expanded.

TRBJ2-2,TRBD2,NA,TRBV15,TGTGCCACCAGCAGTAGACTAGCGGTGCCCACCGGGGAGCTGTTTTTT,CATSSRLAVPTGELFF
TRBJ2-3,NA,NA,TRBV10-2,TGCGCCAGCAGCTCTAGCACAGATACGCAGTATTTT,CASSSSTDTQYF
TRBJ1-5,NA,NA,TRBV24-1,TGTGCCACCAGTGGTAGGGGTTCCGGCCAGCCCCAGCATTTT,CATSGRGSGQPQHF
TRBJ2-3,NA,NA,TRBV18,TGTGCCAGCTCACCCAGGACAACTAGCACAGATACGCAGTATTTT,CASSPRTTSTDTQYF
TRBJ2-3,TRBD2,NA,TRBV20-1,TGCAGTGCTAGTGGGGGGGGACTAGCGGTTAGCACAGATACGCAGTATTTT,CSASGGGLAVSTDTQYF
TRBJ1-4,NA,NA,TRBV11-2,TGTGCCAGCAGCCTCGCCTACTCCGTTAATGAAAAACTGTTTTTT,CASSLAYSVNEKLFF
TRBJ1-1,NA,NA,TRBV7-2,TGTGCCAGCAGCTTACAGGTGTTCGACAGCAACACTGAAGCTTTCTTT,CASSLQVFDSNTEAFF
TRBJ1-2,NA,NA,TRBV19,TGTGCCAGTAGCCTCGGACAGTCATCAGCTAACTATGGCTACACCTTC,CASSLGQSSANYGYTF
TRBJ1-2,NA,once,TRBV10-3,TGTGCCATCAGTGAGTCCGAGTTGGATGGCTACACCTTC,CAISESELDGYTF
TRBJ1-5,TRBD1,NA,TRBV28,TGTGCCAGCAGTTTATCTGGCAGGGGGGATCAGCCCCAGCATTTT,CASSLSGRGDQPQHF
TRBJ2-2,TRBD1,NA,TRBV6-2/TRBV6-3,TGTGCCAGCAGTTACGGACAGGTGAACACCGGGGAGCTGTTTTTT,CASSYGQVNTGELFF
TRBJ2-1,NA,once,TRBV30,TGTGCCTGGAGTGTAATGGCCGGGGTCGATGAGCAGTTCTTC,CAWSVMAGVDEQFF
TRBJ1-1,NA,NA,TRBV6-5,TGTGCCAGCAGTCGCGAACTTTACACTGAAGCTTTCTTT,CASSRELYTEAFF
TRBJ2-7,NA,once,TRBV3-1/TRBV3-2,TGTGCCAGCAGCCAAGCCCTATCCTACGAGCAGTACTTC,CASSQALSYEQYF
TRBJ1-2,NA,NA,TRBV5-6,TGTGCCAGCAGCTTGGGCCAGGGAAACTATGGCTACACCTTC,CASSLGQGNYGYTF
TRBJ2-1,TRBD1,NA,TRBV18,TGTGCCAGCTCACCAGGGACAGGGAACTACAATGAGCAGTTCTTC,CASSPGTGNYNEQFF
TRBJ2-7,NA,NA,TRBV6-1,TGTGCCAGCAGTGAAGGAGGTTCCTCCTACGAGCAGTACTTC,CASSEGGSSYEQYF
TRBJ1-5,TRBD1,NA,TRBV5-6,TGTGCCAGCAGCCGGTCCGGGTACCAGGGGGTTCAGCCCCAGCATTTT,CASSRSGYQGVQPQHF
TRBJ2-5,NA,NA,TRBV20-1,TGCAGTGCTAGAGATTACCCGGCCCAGTACTTC,CSARDYPAQYF
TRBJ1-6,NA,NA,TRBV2,TGTGCCAGCAGTGAAGATCGGGGGTTTAATTCACCCCTCCACTTT,CASSEDRGFNSPLHF
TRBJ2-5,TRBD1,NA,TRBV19,TGTGCCAGTAGGGCCGGGACAGGGGGCCTTTCCCAAGAGACCCAGTACTTC,CASRAGTGGLSQETQYF
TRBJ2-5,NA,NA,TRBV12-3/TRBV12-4,TGTGCCAGCAGCAGTCAGGGGGGAGAGACCCAGTACTTC,CASSSQGGETQYF
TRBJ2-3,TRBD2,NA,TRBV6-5,TGTGCCAGCTTAGCGGGGAGCACAGATACGCAGTATTTT,CASLAGSTDTQYF
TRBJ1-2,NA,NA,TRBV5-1,TGCGCCAGCAGCCAGGACTTACGGACAGTTGGCTACACCTTC,CASSQDLRTVGYTF
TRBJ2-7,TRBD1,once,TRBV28,TGTGCCAGCAGTAGACAGGGTACGACCTACGAGCAGTACTTC,CASSRQGTTYEQYF
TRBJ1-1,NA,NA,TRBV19,TGTGCCAGTAGTAGGTGGCTGAACACTGAAGCTTTCTTT,CASSRWLNTEAFF
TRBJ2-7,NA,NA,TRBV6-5,TGTGCCAGCAGTTACTCAGGAGGGGAGAGTTACGAGCAGTACTTC,CASSYSGGESYEQYF
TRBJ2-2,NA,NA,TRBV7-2,TGTGCCAGCAGCTGGCAGGGCCCCGGGGAGCTGTTTTTT,CASSWQGPGELFF
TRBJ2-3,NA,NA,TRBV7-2,TGTGCCAGCAGGCGGGACCTCCGCACAGATACGCAGTATTTT,CASRRDLRTDTQYF
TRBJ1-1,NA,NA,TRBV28,TGTGCCAGCAGCACTTGGGGGGGAGCTTTCTTT,CASSTWGGAFF
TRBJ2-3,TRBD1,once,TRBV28,TGTGCCAGCAGTCTTCGGGACAGGGTCGCAGATACGCAGTATTTT,CASSLRDRVADTQYF
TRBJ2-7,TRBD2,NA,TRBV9,TGTGCCAGCAGCGTAGGGGGCGGGAGCGTGGCCTACGAGCAGTACTTC,CASSVGGGSVAYEQYF
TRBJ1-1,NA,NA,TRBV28,TGTGCCAGCCGAGGACACTCAGCGAAGCCGAGCACTGAAGCTTTCTTT,CASRGHSAKPSTEAFF
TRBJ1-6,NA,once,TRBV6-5,TGTGCCAGCAGGGGGATAGCGGGGAATTCACCCCTCCACTTT,CASRGIAGNSPLHF
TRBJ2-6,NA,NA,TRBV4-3,TGCGCCAGCAGCCAAGTCACAGCTGGGGCCAACGTCCTGACTTTC,CASSQVTAGANVLTF
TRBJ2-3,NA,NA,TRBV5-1,TGCGCCAGCATAGAGGGTAGCACAGATACGCAGTATTTT,CASIEGSTDTQYF
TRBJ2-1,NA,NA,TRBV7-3,TGTGCCAGCAGCTTAGTGGCAGGGGGGTCCTACAATGAGCAGTTCTTC,CASSLVAGGSYNEQFF
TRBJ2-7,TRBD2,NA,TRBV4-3,TGCGCCAGCAGCCAAGATGTCGGTAGCGGGAGAGGATTTGCCCGCCCGTACGAGCAGTACTTC,CASSQDVGSGRGFARPYEQYF
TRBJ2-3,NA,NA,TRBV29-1,TGCAGCGTCCACTTCCTCCAGACTAGGGCGGATACGCAGTATTTT,CSVHFLQTRADTQYF
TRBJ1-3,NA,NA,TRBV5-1,TGCGCCAGCAGCTTGGTTGACATGTTCTCTGGAAACACCATATATTTT,CASSLVDMFSGNTIYF
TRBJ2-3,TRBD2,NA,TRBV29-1,TGCAGCGTTGAAGATCTGGGGGCGGGAGGAAGCACAGATACGCAGTATTTT,CSVEDLGAGGSTDTQYF
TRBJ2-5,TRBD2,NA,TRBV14,TGTGCCAGCAGCCAACCTAGCGGTTACCAAGAGACCCAGTACTTC,CASSQPSGYQETQYF